The 5 T cell receptor beta chains given below trace back to one sample, sequenced in a study of blood T cell repertoires in COVID-19. Generated by immunoSEQ multiplex PCR, the TCRdb table keeps only in-frame clones and is missing some. There are more than 200,000 clones in the sample; about 85% occur only once, and under 5.5% lies in the top ten. Specimen: peripheral blood. These TCRs come from a man between 60 and 75 years old with acute or convalescent COVID-19.

V usage is TRBV27 and J usage is TRBJ1-5, with TRBD1 as a possible D gene (6 bases). Germline CDR1 reads MNHEY; CDR2 reads SMNVEV (reference sequence). This CDR3 contains 18 residues. The V end was cut by 5 bases, the J end by 2 bases, with 22 bases between. The CDR3 sequence is CASSTPIDRYEGNQPQHF. DNA of the CDR3: TGTGCCAGCAGTACTCCCATTGACAGGTATGAGGGCAATCAGCCCCAGCATTTT.

This rearrangement joins TRBV11-1 to TRBJ2-5; 12 bases are a match to TRBD2. The V segment lost 5 bases and the J segment 2 bases; nucleotides outside the gene matches: 3. This CDR3 spans 15 amino acids. In germline, CDR1 is SGHAT, CDR2 FQDESV (reference sequence). CDR3 loop: CASSVGLAGQETQYF. In DNA, the CDR3 is TGTGCCAGCAGCGTCGGACTAGCGGGGCAAGAGACCCAGTACTTC. The whole variable domain, remainder taken from reference TRBV11-1 and TRBJ2-5, is EAEVAQSPRYKITEKSQAVAFWCDPISGHATLYWYRQILGQGPELLVQFQDESVVDDSQLPKDRFSAERLKGVDSTLKIQPAELGDSAMYLCASSVGLAGQETQYFGPGTRLLVL.

The gene calls are TRBV6-2 or TRBV6-3 and TRBJ2-2; D is possibly TRBD1 (5 bases). The germline V gene encodes CDR1 MNHEY and CDR2 SVGEGT. Trimming removed 2 bases at V and 1 base at J, with 14 bases between. The CDR3 runs to 17 residues. The CDR3 bases are TGTGCCAGCAGTTACGGACATGAGACGGGGAACACCGGGGAGCTGTTTTTT. This sequence encodes CASSYGHETGNTGELFF.

The chain uses TRBV6-5 and TRBJ1-3; 7 nucleotides match TRBD1. The CDR3 has 15 residues. The germline gives CDR1 MNHEY, CDR2 SVGAGI. J lost 0 bases, V lost 8 bases, and 7 bases had no gene match. CDR3 protein: CASSRQGLSGNTIYF. CDR3 nucleotides: TGTGCCAGCTCTAGACAGGGCCTCTCTGGAAACACCATATATTTT.

V is TRBV6-6 and J is TRBJ1-1; possibly TRBD1 for D (6 bases). CDR3 size: 17 residues. Germline V gene lookup returns CDR1 MNHNY and CDR2 SVGAGI (reference sequence). The V end lost 6 bases, the J end lost 2 bases, and 22 bases lay between the germline ends. The CDR3 is CASRRTWDTRINTEAFF. For the CDR3, the DNA is TGTGCCAGCAGACGAACGTGGGACACACGAATAAACACTGAAGCTTTCTTT.